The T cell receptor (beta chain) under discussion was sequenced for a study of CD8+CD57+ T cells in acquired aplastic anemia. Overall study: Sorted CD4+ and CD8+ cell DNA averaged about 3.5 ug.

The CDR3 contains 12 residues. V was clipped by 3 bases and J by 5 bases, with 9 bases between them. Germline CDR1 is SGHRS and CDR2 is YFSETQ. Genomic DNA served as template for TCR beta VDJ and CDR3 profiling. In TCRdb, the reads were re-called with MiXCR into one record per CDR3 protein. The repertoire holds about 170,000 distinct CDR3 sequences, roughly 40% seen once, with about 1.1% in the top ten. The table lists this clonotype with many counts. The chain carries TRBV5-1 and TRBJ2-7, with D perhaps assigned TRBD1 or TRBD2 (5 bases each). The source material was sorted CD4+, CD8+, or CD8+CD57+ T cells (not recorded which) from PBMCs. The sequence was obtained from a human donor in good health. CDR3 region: CASSWGPNEQYF. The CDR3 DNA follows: TGCGCCAGCAGCTGGGGACCGAACGAGCAGTACTTC.